The T cell receptor (beta chain) described here comes from a study of blood T cells in healthy people across ages. There are a few counts of this clonotype. Its antigen is unidentified. Findings and caveats of the study: Since the PBMCs were unsorted, naive and antigen-experienced cells could not be conclusively compared. Diversity estimates drawn from one million T cells were deemed underestimates.

CDR1 MDHEN and CDR2 SYDVKM come from the germline V gene. The ends were cut back, 8 bases at V and 3 bases at J, with 8 bases in the middle. The CDR3 contains 12 residues. For the second PCR, which ran for roughly 6 to 12 cycles, a sample-barcoded 5' primer and a J-beta primer mix were used. TCRdb reanalysed the 5' RACE reads using MiXCR and keeps one entry per CDR3 protein. The profile shows 650,000 to 1,000,000 distinct CDR3 sequences, 35% to 40% of them singletons. The sample comprised blood. This TCR was sampled from a young man in good health. V gene TRBV28 combines with J gene TRBJ2-4; D is undetermined. The CDR3 protein is CASALGKNIQYF. CDR3 bases: TGTGCCAGCGCCTTGGGCAAAAACATTCAGTACTTC.